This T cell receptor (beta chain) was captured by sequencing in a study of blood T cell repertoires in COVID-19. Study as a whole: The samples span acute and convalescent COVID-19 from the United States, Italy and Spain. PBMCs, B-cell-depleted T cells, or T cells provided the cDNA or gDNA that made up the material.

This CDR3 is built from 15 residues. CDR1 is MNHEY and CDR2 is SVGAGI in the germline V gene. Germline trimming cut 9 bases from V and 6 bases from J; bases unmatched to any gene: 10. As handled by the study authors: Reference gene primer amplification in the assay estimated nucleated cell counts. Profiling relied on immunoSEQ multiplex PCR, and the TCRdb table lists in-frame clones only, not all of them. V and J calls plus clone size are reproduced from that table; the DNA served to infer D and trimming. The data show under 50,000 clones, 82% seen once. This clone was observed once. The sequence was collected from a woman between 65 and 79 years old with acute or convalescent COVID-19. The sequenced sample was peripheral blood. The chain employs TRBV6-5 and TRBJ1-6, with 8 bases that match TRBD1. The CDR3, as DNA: TGTGCCAGTGCCTCCGGGACAGGCTCTAATTCACCCCTCCACTTT. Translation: CASASGTGSNSPLHF.